This TCR beta chain was sequenced in a study of regulatory T cells in long-lasting Graves disease. Sequencing libraries for TCR beta were prepared with iRepertoire HTBI primers and Arm-PCR of CDR3 regions. TCRdb re-called the multiplex PCR reads through MiXCR, storing one row per CDR3 protein. The table shows approximately 400,000 distinct CDR3 sequences, with about 16% occurring only once. Time point: newly diagnosed GD, antithyroid drugs for less than 3 months. PBMC RNA served as the TCR library source. The germline gives CDR1 MNHNS, CDR2 SASEGT. J was trimmed by 8 bases and V by 6 bases; bases with no gene match: 7. CDR3 size: 15 residues. This clonotype was picked up many times. Its antigen is not identified. Whole-study results and caveats: Patients whose Graves' disease persisted exhibited lower TCR diversity than those newly diagnosed.

These data also formed part of another study, on T cells in Graves' hyperthyroidism and ophthalmopathy. That source reports: Patients were aged 18 to 65, had disease duration under 2 months, and had newly diagnosed hyperthyroidism. Those patients with uncontrolled infection, other autoimmune disease, pregnancy or lactation were excluded. Through a model of 13 V-J features, ophthalmopathy was separated from stable hyperthyroidism.

The TCR comes from a woman between 25 and 40 years old with Graves disease. Sequenced here: peripheral blood mononuclear cells (PBMCs), sampled at new diagnosis, from a patient treated with antithyroid drugs. This rearrangement joins TRBV6-1 to TRBJ2-1; 13 bases fit TRBD2. CDR3 residues: CASSPRTSGGHEQFF. Written as DNA, the CDR3 is TGTGCCAGCAGCCCCCGGACTAGCGGGGGACATGAGCAGTTCTTC.